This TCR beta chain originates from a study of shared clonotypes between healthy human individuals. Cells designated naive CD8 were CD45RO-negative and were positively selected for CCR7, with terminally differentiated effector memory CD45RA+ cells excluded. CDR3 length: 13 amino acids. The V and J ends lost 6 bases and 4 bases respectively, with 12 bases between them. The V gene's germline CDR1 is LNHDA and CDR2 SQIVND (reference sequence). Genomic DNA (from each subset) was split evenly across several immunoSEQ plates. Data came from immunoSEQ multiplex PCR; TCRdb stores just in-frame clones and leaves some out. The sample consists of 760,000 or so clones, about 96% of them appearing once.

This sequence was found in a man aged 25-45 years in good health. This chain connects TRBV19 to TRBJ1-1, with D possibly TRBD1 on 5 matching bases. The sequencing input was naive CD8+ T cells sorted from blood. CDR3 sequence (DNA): TGTGCCAGTAGGAACAGGTTGGGCACTGAAGCTTTCTTT. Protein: CASRNRLGTEAFF. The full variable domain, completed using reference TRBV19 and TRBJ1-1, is DGGITQSPKYLFRKEGQNVTLSCEQNLNHDAMYWYRQDPGQGLRLIYYSQIVNDFQKGDIAEGYSVSREKKESFPLTVTSAQKNPTAFYLCASRNRLGTEAFFGQGTRLTVV.